A selection of T cell receptor beta chains follows, all from one sample in a study of human T cells and chemical hapten exposure. TCRdb re-derived calls from the RACE reads in MiXCR, one entry per CDR3 protein. The table includes 40,000 to 50,000 distinct CDR3 sequences, 3.5% to 4% detected once. The sequences come from whole blood, collected in connection with sensitization to the hapten diphenylcyclopropenone (DPC). The receptors stem from a man aged 45-65 years with alopecia areata. Some clones in this sample may be carry-over from other donors' samples. Each CDR3 is given with its conserved first and last residue.

TRBV6-4,TRBJ2-3,CASSDEQGGDTQYF
TRBV7-2,TRBJ1-2,CASSPGQGQGREGYTF
TRBV4-1,TRBJ2-1,CASSQERTGGQFF
TRBV6-5,TRBJ2-7,CASSYSRQSYEQYF
TRBV20-1,TRBJ2-2,CSARPQGAGELFF
TRBV27,TRBJ1-1,CASSLQEGTEAFF
TRBV7-9,TRBJ1-6,CASSLGTGGLNSPLHF
TRBV7-3,TRBJ2-1,CASSPTTGSYNEQFF
TRBV15,TRBJ2-3,CATSRERTNSDTQYF
TRBV4-1,TRBJ2-1,CASSRHWGEQFF
TRBV3-1,TRBJ1-1,CASSQDLGTAEAFF
TRBV2,TRBJ2-1,CASSEASRGQFF